Each of the 20 T cell receptor beta chains below was sequenced from the same sample in a study of cytomegalovirus exposure and HLA in healthy donors. The PCR employed 60 Vbeta primers together with 13 Jbeta primers. Sequencing was performed with immunoSEQ multiplex PCR; in TCRdb, only in-frame clones are kept and a portion is missing. Here the sample spans 150,000 to 180,000 clones, more than 70% being singletons. Specimen: PBMCs. These receptors came from a woman aged 40 to 49 in good health and CMV-seropositive.

The chain combines TRBV6-5 with TRBJ1-2; 7 nucleotides agree with TRBD1. CDR1 is MNHEY and CDR2 is SVGAGI in the germline V gene. This CDR3 spans 13 amino acids. The ends lost 7 bases at V and 2 bases at J; junction bases unmatched: 4. The CDR3 DNA follows: TGTGCCAGCACCCCGACAGGGAACTATGGCTACACCTTC. Its translation: CASTPTGNYGYTF.

The sample holds many counts of this clone. The chain is built from TRBV18 and TRBJ1-4; 8 bases match TRBD1. Per germline, CDR1 KGHSH and CDR2 LQKENI. The V and J ends lost 2 bases and 5 bases, in that order; junction bases with no gene match: 7. This CDR3 contains 16 residues. The CDR3 region is CASSPGQGVGNEKLFF. DNA for the CDR3: TGTGCCAGCTCACCAGGACAGGGTGTGGGGAATGAAAAACTGTTTTTT.

This chain uses TRBV18 with TRBJ2-1; the match to TRBD2 covers 14 bases. This CDR3 region has 17 residues. The ends lost 4 bases at V and 1 base at J; junction bases unmatched: 3. Germline V gene data show CDR1 as KGHSH and CDR2 as LQKENI. CDR3 region: CASSRRLAGGSYNEQFF. The DNA of the CDR3 is TGTGCCAGCTCACGCCGACTAGCGGGAGGGTCCTACAATGAGCAGTTCTTC.

The gene calls are TRBV28 and TRBJ1-4; 7 bases match TRBD1. Germline values: CDR1 MDHEN, CDR2 SYDVKM. V lost 4 bases, J lost 5 bases, and 7 bases stayed unmatched. CDR3 length: 15 residues. CDR3: CASSWGDRLNEKLFF. The CDR3 nucleotides are TGTGCCAGCAGTTGGGGGGACAGACTGAATGAAAAACTGTTTTTT.

The V call is TRBV30, the J call TRBJ1-2, with 7 bases aligning to TRBD1. The CDR3 loop spans 14 amino acids. The trim removed 4 bases at V and 2 bases at J, leaving 7 bases unmatched. CDR1 is GTSNPN and CDR2 is SVGIG in the germline V gene (reference sequence). The CDR3 loop is CAWTQTGRNYGYTF. CDR3 nucleotides: TGTGCCTGGACTCAGACAGGGAGGAACTATGGCTACACCTTC. The full variable domain, in which reference TRBV30 and TRBJ1-2 provide the parts outside the CDR3, is SQTIHQWPATLVQPVGSPLSLECTVEGTSNPNLYWYRQAAGRGLQLLFYSVGIGQISSEVPQNLSASRPQDRQFILSSKKLLLSDSGFYLCAWTQTGRNYGYTFGSGTRLTVV.

The V call is TRBV2, the J call TRBJ2-7; D not certain. Germline values: CDR1 SNHLY, CDR2 FYNNEI. The V and J ends lost 3 bases and 0 bases respectively, with 9 bases between them. The CDR3 contains 14 residues. The CDR3 loop reads CASSEWASSYEQYF. The CDR3 coding sequence is TGTGCCAGCAGTGAGTGGGCCTCCTCCTACGAGCAGTACTTC.

V and J are TRBV2 and TRBJ2-5; 8 bases map to TRBD1. Trimming cost V 6 bases and J 5 bases; bases outside gene matches: 8. Germline CDR1 SNHLY, CDR2 FYNNEI. The CDR3 runs 14 residues. The CDR3 sequence is CASRVGQAGETQYF. The CDR3 DNA reads TGTGCCAGCAGGGTGGGACAGGCGGGGGAGACCCAGTACTTC.

V gene TRBV14 combines with J gene TRBJ2-3; D possibly corresponds to TRBD2 (6 bases). V shed 5 bases and J shed 3 bases, with 9 bases lying between them. Germline assignment: CDR1 SGHDN and CDR2 FVKESK. The CDR3 extends over 13 amino acids. CDR3 protein: CASSRLVTDTQYF. The CDR3 DNA sequence: TGTGCCAGCAGCAGACTAGTAACAGATACGCAGTATTTT.

This clone came up once. This sequence joins TRBV21-1 and TRBJ2-7; TRBD2 is the table's D call and was not checked against the DNA. TRBV21-1 is a pseudogene segment. The CDR3 covers 17 residues. This CDR3 is CASRKLAGGIVSYEQYF. CDR3 bases: TGTGCCAGCAGGAAACTAGCGGGAGGAATTGTAAGCTACGAGCAGTACTTC.

This clone has just a few counts. CDR3 DNA: TGTGCCATCAGTGAACGGACAGGCTCCTACGAGCAGTACTTC. This gives the protein CAISERTGSYEQYF. The rearrangement joins TRBV10-3 to TRBJ2-7; the match to TRBD1 covers 7 bases. This CDR3 is built from 14 residues. V was pared by 3 bases and J by 0 bases, with 2 bases of the junction left unmatched. The germline CDR1 and CDR2 sequences are ENHRY and SYGVKD.

The chain couples TRBV6-5 to TRBJ1-1; D gene ambiguous. This CDR3 comprises 12 residues. CDR1 is MNHEY and CDR2 is SVGAGI in the germline V gene. V lost 6 bases and J 5 bases, leaving 10 bases between the germline ends. CDR3 amino acids: CASSPAGTEAFF. DNA for the CDR3: TGTGCCAGCAGCCCCGCCGGGACTGAAGCTTTCTTT.

This clone was counted a single time. V gene TRBV27 combines with J gene TRBJ1-5; a possible D gene is TRBD1 (5 bases). Germline V gene sequence: CDR1 MNHEY, CDR2 SMNVEV (reference sequence). Trimming stripped 8 bases from V and 2 bases from J, with 22 bases between. This CDR3 is 17 amino acids long. This chain's CDR3 is CASSRYRWEVGNQPQHF. In DNA form, the CDR3 reads TGTGCCAGCTCCCGGTACAGGTGGGAGGTTGGCAATCAGCCCCAGCATTTT.

V and J are TRBV25-1 and TRBJ1-1; 7 bases align to TRBD1. The germline CDR1 and CDR2 sequences are MGHDK and SYGVNS. The CDR3 is made up of 15 amino acids. V trimming: 5 bases; J trimming: 5 bases; junction bases outside the gene matches: 11. CDR3 nucleotides: TGTGCCAGCAGTCTCTCACAGGGGATACGGACTGAAGCTTTCTTT. Translating it yields CASSLSQGIRTEAFF.

J is TRBJ1-1 and V is TRBV18; D remains ambiguous. The germline V and J ends were trimmed by 6 bases and 2 bases, with 13 bases remaining between them. This CDR3 is 14 amino acids long. Germline CDR1 KGHSH, CDR2 LQKENI. CDR3: CASSLQGSNTEAFF. For the CDR3, the DNA is TGTGCCAGCTCCCTCCAAGGGAGCAACACTGAAGCTTTCTTT. Full variable domain (outside the CDR3, taken from reference TRBV18 and TRBJ1-1): NAGVMQNPRHLVRRRGQEARLRCSPMKGHSHVYWYRQLPEEGLKFMVYLQKENIIDESGMPKERFSAEFPKEGPSILRIQQVVRGDSAAYFCASSLQGSNTEAFFGQGTRLTVV.

The genes are TRBV19 and TRBJ2-3; 7 nucleotides match TRBD1. This CDR3 has 15 amino acids. The germline gives CDR1 LNHDA, CDR2 SQIVND (reference sequence). The junction had 11 bases not matched to a gene; V was cut back by 6 bases and J by 5 bases. The CDR3 sequence: CASRDRTQRGDTQYF. In nucleotides, the CDR3 is TGTGCCAGTAGGGACAGGACACAAAGGGGAGATACGCAGTATTTT.

The chain is built from TRBV4-2 and TRBJ2-3, with TRBD2 matching 8 bases. The trim removed 6 bases at V and 2 bases at J, leaving 4 bases unmatched. Germline loops: CDR1 LGHNA, CDR2 YNFKEQ. The CDR3 runs to 14 residues. CDR3 in amino acids: CASSQRGITDTQYF. CDR3 nucleotides: TGTGCCAGCAGTCAGCGGGGGATCACAGATACGCAGTATTTT.

This chain links TRBV19 with TRBJ2-5; 15 nucleotides match TRBD2. The CDR3 has 19 residues. Germline V gene sequence: CDR1 LNHDA, CDR2 SQIVND (reference sequence). V dropped 0 bases and J dropped 1; count of bases not matched to a gene: 6. DNA of the CDR3: TGTGCCAGTAGTATAGATCCGGGACTAGCGGGAGGCCCCCAAGAGACCCAGTACTTC. Protein product: CASSIDPGLAGGPQETQYF.

The chain recombines TRBV5-8 with TRBJ2-7; 7 positions match TRBD2. The CDR3 consists of 15 residues. CDR1 and CDR2 from the germline V gene are SGHTS and YDEGEE. Losses at the gene ends were 4 bases for V and 3 bases for J; bases not matched to a gene: 10. Written as DNA, the CDR3 is TGTGCCAGCAGCAAGGGGCTAGCGGTCCTCTACGAGCAGTACTTC. Residues: CASSKGLAVLYEQYF.

This chain joins TRBV19 and TRBJ2-5; tentatively, D is TRBD1 (5 bases). The end of the DNA fits TRBJ2-7 better, so the J call may be wrong. This CDR3 has 14 residues. The germline V gene has CDR1 LNHDA and CDR2 SQIVND (reference sequence). The CDR3 spells CASSPTVRSYEQYF. In nucleotides, the CDR3 is TGTGCCAGTAGCCCGACAGTCCGATCCTACGAGCAGTACTTC.

Written as DNA, the CDR3 is TGTGCCAGCAGTTTAGGACAGGCTGGTTCACCCCTCCACTTT. It yields the protein CASSLGQAGSPLHF. This rearrangement joins TRBV28 to TRBJ1-6, with TRBD1 matching over 7 bases. The CDR3 contains 14 residues. Unmatched junction bases numbered 4, after V lost 2 bases and J lost 9 bases. Germline CDR1 reads MDHEN; CDR2 reads SYDVKM.